This TCR beta chain stems from a study of blood T cell repertoires in COVID-19. Study in general: Samples of COVID-19 (acute and convalescent) were obtained from the United States, Italy and Spain. The cDNA or gDNA used as material had been derived from T cells, B-cell-depleted T cells, or PBMCs.

This clone has only a few counts. Assay used: immunoSEQ multiplex PCR; TCRdb lists only in-frame clones, some missing. Here the sample spans almost 400,000 clones, approximately 90% being singletons. Germline V CDR1 and CDR2: LGHNA, YNFKEQ. This CDR3 has 17 residues. V gave up 4 bases and J gave up 0 bases; unmatched junction bases: 9. The sequencing sample was made of PBMCs or T cells enriched from blood (not recorded which). This TCR was sampled from a woman under 40 with acute COVID-19. The chain couples TRBV4-2 to TRBJ2-3; 8 bases are a match to TRBD2. CDR3 in amino acids: CASSLQASGGSTDTQYF. For the CDR3, the DNA is TGTGCCAGCAGCCTACAGGCCAGCGGGGGTAGCACAGATACGCAGTATTTT.